Shown below are 18 T cell receptor beta chains from a single sample sequenced in a study of T cell clonality in common variable immunodeficiency. Only in-frame clones appear in the TCRdb table, and some are missing; sequencing was by immunoSEQ multiplex PCR. Recorded here are over 45,000 clones, none singletons. Sequencing input: peripheral blood mononuclear cells. All receptors derive from a person between 18 and 75 years old in good health.

At least ten counts were recorded for this clone. The read ends 3 residues before the CDR3 terminus; that terminus is restored from the germline J gene. The J gene is TRBJ2-2, the V gene TRBV29-1; 10 bases are a match to TRBD2. The germline gives CDR1 SQVTM, CDR2 ANQGSEA. The J segment lost 2 bases and the V segment lost 3 bases, leaving 3 bases of the junction unmatched. The CDR3 runs 15 residues. The CDR3: CSVDLAGVNTGELFF. Incomplete CDR3 DNA: TGCAGCGTTGACCTAGCGGGGGTCAACACCGGGGAG.

At least ten counts were recorded for this clone. The observed sequence ends 3 residues before the CDR3 terminus, with the missing tail filled in from the germline J gene. V and J are TRBV5-1 and TRBJ1-4, with D tentatively TRBD1 (5 bases). This CDR3 has 16 amino acids. V was pared by 0 bases and J by 8 bases, with 17 bases between. CDR1 and CDR2 from the germline V gene are SGHRS and YFSETQ. The sequenced CDR3 bases are TGCGCCAGCAGCTTGGTGCAGAGGGGTTTAGGGGAAAAA. The encoded protein is CASSLVQRGLGEK. From start to end, the CDR3 is CASSLVQRGLGEKLFF. Filled out from reference TRBV5-1 and TRBJ1-4, the complete variable domain reads KAGVTQTPRYLIKTRGQQVTLSCSPISGHRSVSWYQQTPGQGLQFLFEYFSETQRNKGNFPGRFSGRQFSNSRSEMNVSTLELGDSALYLCASSLVQRGLGEKLFFGSGTQLSVL.

This clone is medium-sized in the sample. The observed sequence ends 3 residues before the CDR3 terminus, with the missing tail filled in from the germline J gene. The chain combines TRBV29-1 with TRBJ1-1, with unresolved D. Germline loops: CDR1 SQVTM, CDR2 ANQGSEA. Trimming left V 8 bases short and J 0 bases short, with 19 bases between. The CDR3 covers 15 residues. CDR3 amino acids: CSISGFRGVNTEAFF. The CDR3 DNA, read in part, is TGCAGCATTTCCGGATTTCGGGGTGTGAACACTGAA.

This clone appeared many times. The read ends 3 residues before the CDR3 terminus; that terminus is restored from the germline J gene. This rearrangement joins TRBV19 to TRBJ2-4; 9 nucleotides align to TRBD2. The CDR3 runs 17 residues. Trimming cost V 7 bases and J 9 bases; bases outside gene matches: 19. CDR1 LNHDA and CDR2 SQIVND come from the germline V gene (reference sequence). The CDR3 loop is CASTRKGGAGGRSIQYF. The covered CDR3 bases are TGTGCCAGTACGCGAAAAGGTGGCGCGGGGGGGCGTAGCATT.

In its sample, this clone was seen many times. The read terminates 3 residues ahead of where the CDR3 ends, so the germline J gene completes it. V and J are TRBV2 and TRBJ1-6, with TRBD1 as a possible D gene (6 bases). The CDR3 is 15 residues long. The V gene's germline CDR1 is SNHLY and CDR2 FYNNEI. Between the trimmed V and J ends, which lost 1 base and 5 bases, there was a span of 9 bases. The CDR3: CASSEGRGNNSPLHF. The covered CDR3 bases are TGTGCCAGCAGTGAAGGGAGGGGGAATAATTCACCC. Variable domain in full (rest from reference TRBV2 and TRBJ1-6): EPEVTQTPSHQVTQMGQEVILRCVPISNHLYFYWYRQILGQKVEFLVSFYNNEISEKSEIFDDQFSVERPDGSNFTLKIRSTKLEDSAMYFCASSEGRGNNSPLHFGNGTRLTVT.

This clone was seen only a few times. At one end, the junction sequence differs from germline, possibly due to a read error. The CDR3 spells CASSPIAGVRYDYTF. The covered CDR3 bases are TGTGCCAGCAGCCCTATAGCGGGAGTGAGGTATGAC. The gene calls are TRBV2 and TRBJ1-2; unclear D gene. Coverage ceases 3 residues before the CDR3 finishes, and the germline J gene fills in the end. The CDR3 loop spans 15 amino acids. The germline V gene encodes CDR1 SNHLY and CDR2 FYNNEI.

This clone has a handful of counts. The CDR3 goes on 3 residues after the read ends, and that part is filled in from the germline J gene. V usage is TRBV7-2 and J usage is TRBJ2-3; the D gene is possibly TRBD2 (7 bases). Deletions cut 0 bases from V and 5 bases from J, with 12 bases between. The CDR3 is 15 residues long. Germline CDR1 and CDR2: SGHTA and FQGNSA. The sequenced CDR3 bases are TGTGCCAGCAGCTTAGCGGGGGGGCTGAAAGATACG. Protein: CASSLAGGLKDT. The CDR3 in its entirety is CASSLAGGLKDTQYF.

This clone was counted many times. The junction does not match germline at one end; this may be a read error. The DNA read from the CDR3 is TGCGCCAGCAGCCAGGGACGAAACAGGGGAGGAACTGAA. Its protein product is CASSQGRNRGGTE. Given in full, the CDR3 is CASSQGRNRGGTEAFF. The chain carries TRBV4-2 and TRBJ1-1, with 7 bases lining up with TRBD1. The read ends 3 residues before the CDR3 terminus; that terminus is restored from the germline J gene. Germline V gene lookup returns CDR1 LGHNA and CDR2 YNFKEQ. The CDR3 totals 16 residues.

The sample holds many counts of this clone. CDR3 protein: CSARTAEAFF. The DNA read from the CDR3 is TGCAGTGCTAGGACAGCTGAA. This chain connects TRBV20-1 to TRBJ1-1; tentatively, D is TRBD1 (5 bases). The read terminates 3 residues before the CDR3 end, so the remaining end is supplied by the germline J gene. CDR1 DFQATT and CDR2 SNEGSKA come from the germline V gene (reference sequence). CDR3 size: 10 residues. The V end lost 3 bases, the J end lost 6 bases, and 5 bases lay between the germline ends.

This clone was seen repeatedly, ten times or more. The read terminates 3 residues before the CDR3 end, so the remaining end is supplied by the germline J gene. The chain joins TRBV12-5 to TRBJ2-2; TRBD1 aligns across 7 bases. The J segment lost 7 bases and the V segment lost 3 bases, leaving 8 bases of the junction unmatched. CDR1 and CDR2 from the germline V gene are LGHNT and FRNRAP. This CDR3 is 15 amino acids long. The CDR3 spells CASGLGEGAGGELFF. The covered CDR3 bases are TGTGCTAGTGGTTTAGGAGAGGGGGCCGGCGGGGAG.

This clone was recorded at least ten times. The read finishes 3 residues shy of the CDR3 end, and the germline J gene is used to complete it. The rearrangement joins TRBV7-8 to TRBJ2-1; TRBD2 is a possible D gene (6 bases). The V gene lost 1 base and the J gene lost 6 bases, with 10 bases spanning the gap. The V gene's germline CDR1 is SGHVS and CDR2 FQNEAQ. The CDR3 spans 14 residues. CDR3 in amino acids: CASSLVAVGNEQFF. The covered CDR3 bases are TGTGCCAGCAGCTTAGTAGCGGTGGGCAATGAG. Variable domain in full (rest from reference TRBV7-8 and TRBJ2-1): GAGVSQSPRYKVAKRGQDVALRCDPISGHVSLFWYQQALGQGPEFLTYFQNEAQLDKSGLPSDRFFAERPEGSVSTLKIQRTQQEDSAVYLCASSLVAVGNEQFFGPGTRLTVL.

This clone was seen ten or more times. Read data end 3 residues before the CDR3 end; the end is taken from the germline J gene. The V and J genes are TRBV6-2 or TRBV6-3 and TRBJ2-2; the D is unclear. Per the germline V gene, CDR1 is MNHEY and CDR2 is SVGEGT. The CDR3 consists of 15 residues. The germline V and J ends were trimmed by 0 bases and 2 bases, with 7 bases remaining between them. The part of the CDR3 DNA that was read is TGTGCCAGCAGTTACTCGTCAGTAAACACCGGGGAG. This gives the protein CASSYSSVNTGE. The complete CDR3 protein is CASSYSSVNTGELFF.

This clone was seen at least ten times. The observed sequence ends 3 residues before the CDR3 terminus, with the missing tail filled in from the germline J gene. This chain joins TRBV19 and TRBJ1-5; 7 bases match TRBD1. Germline V lookup: CDR1 LNHDA, CDR2 SQIVND (reference sequence). This CDR3 contains 14 residues. J lost 5 bases, V lost 10 bases, and 11 bases had no gene match. The CDR3 sequence: CATKNRGWDQPQHF. The CDR3 bases that were read are TGTGCCACGAAAAACAGGGGATGGGATCAGCCC. Together with reference TRBV19 and TRBJ1-5, the CDR3 gives the full variable domain: DGGITQSPKYLFRKEGQNVTLSCEQNLNHDAMYWYRQDPGQGLRLIYYSQIVNDFQKGDIAEGYSVSREKKESFPLTVTSAQKNPTAFYLCATKNRGWDQPQHFGDGTRLSIL.

Remarks on this clone: The read falls 3 residues short of the CDR3 end, and the missing part is taken from the germline J gene. The chain carries TRBV19 and TRBJ1-5; unclear D gene. The CDR3 runs to 14 residues. The V end was cut by 8 bases, the J end by 0 bases, with 11 bases between. Germline CDR1 reads LNHDA; CDR2 reads SQIVND (reference sequence). The CDR3 DNA, read in part, is TGTGCCAGTCCCCGTTACAGTAGCAATCAGCCC. Protein sequence: CASPRYSSNQP. In full, the CDR3 reads CASPRYSSNQPQHF.

This clone was picked up many times. The sequenced fragment ends 3 residues before the CDR3 boundary, so the rest is inferred from the germline J gene. The chain uses TRBV7-9 and TRBJ1-1; a possible D gene is TRBD1 (5 bases). V lost 5 bases, J lost 2 bases, and 15 bases lay in between. Germline CDR1 is SEHNR and CDR2 is FQNEAQ (reference sequence). The CDR3 is made up of 15 amino acids. The CDR3 loop reads CASSPYPTENTEAFF. Incomplete CDR3 DNA: TGTGCCAGCAGCCCCTACCCGACAGAAAACACTGAA. Supplemented by reference TRBV7-9 and TRBJ1-1, the full variable domain reads DTGVSQNPRHKITKRGQNVTFRCDPISEHNRLYWYRQTLGQGPEFLTYFQNEAQLEKSRLLSDRFSAERPKGSFSTLEIQRTEQGDSAMYLCASSPYPTENTEAFFGQGTRLTVV.

This clone has a handful of counts. The missing CDR3 end, 3 residues past where the read stops, is filled in from the germline J gene. The chain combines TRBV5-5 with TRBJ2-5, with unresolved D. Germline V CDR1 and CDR2: SGHKS, YYEKEE (reference sequence). Trimming stripped 0 bases from V and 5 bases from J, with 8 bases between. The CDR3 sequence is 13 residues long. The DNA read from the CDR3 is TGTGCCAGCAGCTTGGATGGCACCGAGACC. Amino acid sequence: CASSLDGTET. The whole CDR3 sequence reads CASSLDGTETQYF.

This clone appeared a few times. The read comes to an end 3 residues before the CDR3 does, leaving the germline J gene to fill in the end. The chain recombines TRBV7-9 with TRBJ1-1, with D possibly TRBD1 on 5 matching bases. Germline V gives CDR1 SEHNR, CDR2 FQNEAQ (reference sequence). Trimming shortened V by 6 bases and J by 4 bases, and 15 bases separated the two germline ends. This CDR3 is 14 amino acids long. The covered CDR3 bases are TGTGCCAGCAGTCCAGCCAGGGAAGGCACTGAA. Its translation: CASSPAREGTE. The complete CDR3 sequence is CASSPAREGTEAFF.

This clone was detected ten times or more. The CDR3 is cut off 3 residues early in the read; its end comes from the germline J gene. The chain couples TRBV7-3 to TRBJ2-5; 7 nucleotides agree with TRBD2. The length of the CDR3 is 14 residues. The germline V gene encodes CDR1 SGHTA and CDR2 FQGTGA. With 5 bases clipped from V and 2 bases from J, the junction kept 5 bases outside the gene matches. Partial CDR3 DNA: TGTGCCAGCAGCCTGACTAGCTTACAAGAGACC. It specifies CASSLTSLQET. The entire CDR3 protein reads CASSLTSLQETQYF.